A selection of T cell receptor beta chains follows, all from one sample in a study of blood T cell repertoires in COVID-19. Clones were sequenced by immunoSEQ multiplex PCR, and TCRdb holds only the in-frame ones, with some missing. Seen here are approximately 35,000 clones, 88% observed once, and the top ten hold around 14%. Material for sequencing was peripheral blood. The source of these receptors is a man aged 55 to 70 with active COVID-19. The CDR3 runs from the conserved cysteine through the conserved F or W. The order of the fields is V gene, clone size, J gene, D gene, CDR3 DNA, CDR3 protein. D genes are given only for firm matches. Part of the rows lack a size; the others show once, few, many or a class for expanded clones.

V: TRBV12-5; size: .; J: TRBJ2-1; D: .; DNA: TGTGCTAGTGGTTTGTACAGCACCTACAATGAGCAGTTCTTC; CDR3: CASGLYSTYNEQFF
V: TRBV7-2; size: .; J: TRBJ2-4; D: TRBD2; DNA: TGTGCCAGCAGCATCGGGACTAGCGGGGCCCAAGGGAACATTCAGTACTTC; CDR3: CASSIGTSGAQGNIQYF
V: TRBV5-1; size: .; J: TRBJ2-5; D: .; DNA: TGCGCCAGCAGATACGGCAGTGGACAGCTAGAGACCCAGTACTTC; CDR3: CASRYGSGQLETQYF
V: TRBV5-1; size: .; J: TRBJ2-7; D: TRBD2; DNA: TGCGCCAGCAGCTTGGCCGGGGGGAGTCCCTACGAGCAGTACTTC; CDR3: CASSLAGGSPYEQYF
V: TRBV5-1; size: .; J: TRBJ2-7; D: TRBD2; DNA: TGCGCCAGCAGCTTCACGGGGGGGTACGAGCAGTACTTC; CDR3: CASSFTGGYEQYF
V: TRBV19; size: .; J: TRBJ1-2; D: TRBD1; DNA: TGTGCCAGTAGGGGACAGGGGGCGCATGGCTACACCTTC; CDR3: CASRGQGAHGYTF
V: TRBV11-2; size: .; J: TRBJ1-1; D: .; DNA: TGTGCCAGCAGCAACCCCCAACAGGGTGGTAGCACTGAAGCTTTCTTT; CDR3: CASSNPQQGGSTEAFF
V: TRBV2; size: .; J: TRBJ2-7; D: TRBD1; DNA: TGTGCCAGCATGGGGACAGGGGGTAGGTACGAGCAGTACTTC; CDR3: CASMGTGGRYEQYF
V: TRBV7-9; size: .; J: TRBJ1-6; D: .; DNA: TGTGCCAGCAGCTTAGCTTTGGCGCAGGGGCTTAATTCACCCCTCCACTTT; CDR3: CASSLALAQGLNSPLHF
V: TRBV19; size: .; J: TRBJ2-3; D: .; DNA: TGTGCCAGTATGAGCGGTGGGCAGGTACGCACAGATACGCAGTATTTT; CDR3: CASMSGGQVRTDTQYF
V: TRBV28; size: .; J: TRBJ2-1; D: TRBD2; DNA: TGTGCCAGCAGTTCATTAGCGGGAAGGTCCTACAATGAGCAGTTCTTC; CDR3: CASSSLAGRSYNEQFF
V: TRBV27; size: .; J: TRBJ2-3; D: TRBD2; DNA: TGTGCCAGCAGTTTCTTAGCGGGGAGCACAGATACGCAGTATTTT; CDR3: CASSFLAGSTDTQYF
V: TRBV11-2; size: .; J: TRBJ2-3; D: .; DNA: TGTGCCAGCAGCTTTTGGGGGAGGCAAGATACGCAGTATTTT; CDR3: CASSFWGRQDTQYF
V: TRBV5-1; size: .; J: TRBJ2-5; D: TRBD2; DNA: TGCGCTAGCAAGCTTGGAGAGCGGGGGCGAGAGACCCAGTACTTC; CDR3: CASKLGERGRETQYF
V: TRBV7-8; size: .; J: TRBJ1-3; D: .; DNA: TGTGCCAGCCGACCTCAGGCCGTCTCTGGAAACACCATATATTTT; CDR3: CASRPQAVSGNTIYF
V: TRBV11-2; size: .; J: TRBJ2-1; D: .; DNA: TGTGCCAGCAGCTTACTGGCGGGGCGATACAATGAGCAGTTCTTC; CDR3: CASSLLAGRYNEQFF
V: TRBV5-1; size: .; J: TRBJ2-6; D: .; DNA: TGCGCCAGCAGCTTAGGACAATGGGGGGCCAACGTCCTGACTTTC; CDR3: CASSLGQWGANVLTF
V: TRBV19; size: .; J: TRBJ2-6; D: .; DNA: TGTGCCAGTAGTATGAGGTCGAAGGGGGCCAACGTCCTGACTTTC; CDR3: CASSMRSKGANVLTF
V: TRBV4-2; size: .; J: TRBJ1-2; D: .; DNA: TGTGCCAGCAGCCAAGATGCAACCCCACGCAGCTATGGCTACACCTTC; CDR3: CASSQDATPRSYGYTF
V: TRBV11-2; size: once; J: TRBJ2-3; D: .; DNA: TGTGCCAGCAGCCCTTCTAGCTTGAGGGCCACAGATACGCAGTATTTT; CDR3: CASSPSSLRATDTQYF
V: TRBV3-1/TRBV3-2; size: .; J: TRBJ2-7; D: TRBD1; DNA: TGTGCCAGCAGCGACAGGGGGTTGGGCTCCTACGAGCAGTACTTC; CDR3: CASSDRGLGSYEQYF
V: TRBV5-1; size: .; J: TRBJ1-1; D: .; DNA: TGCGCCAGCAGCTTGGCGGGAGCGATGAACACTGAAGCTTTCTTT; CDR3: CASSLAGAMNTEAFF
V: TRBV7-2; size: .; J: TRBJ2-3; D: TRBD2; DNA: TGTGCCAGCAGCTTAGGGGGCGGGAGGCACACAGATACGCAGTATTTT; CDR3: CASSLGGGRHTDTQYF
V: TRBV2; size: .; J: TRBJ2-5; D: TRBD1; DNA: TGTGCCAGCAGATGGACAGGGGGCCAGGAGACCCAGTACTTC; CDR3: CASRWTGGQETQYF
V: TRBV18; size: .; J: TRBJ2-1; D: TRBD1; DNA: TGTGCCAGCTCACCACGGCAGGGGGCAGACAATGAGCAGTTCTTC; CDR3: CASSPRQGADNEQFF
V: TRBV4-1; size: .; J: TRBJ1-4; D: TRBD1; DNA: TGCGCCAGCAGCCAAGAGGACAGGGGGGGCGAAAAACTGTTTTTT; CDR3: CASSQEDRGGEKLFF
V: TRBV7-8; size: .; J: TRBJ2-3; D: TRBD2; DNA: TGTGCCAGCAGCTTAGCACTAGCGATCCCTACAGATACGCAGTATTTT; CDR3: CASSLALAIPTDTQYF
V: TRBV14; size: .; J: TRBJ2-1; D: .; DNA: TGTGCCAGCAGCGTCCGGTTTCAGCAGTTCTTC; CDR3: CASSVRFQQFF
V: TRBV5-1; size: .; J: TRBJ2-1; D: .; DNA: TGCGCCAGCAGCTTAACTAGTAATGAGCAGTTCTTC; CDR3: CASSLTSNEQFF